The next 31 T cell receptor beta chains were all read from a single sample in a study of neurological immune-mediated disorders. MiXCR, run by TCRdb on the 5' RACE reads, gives a single entry per CDR3 protein. The sample shows roughly 70,000 distinct CDR3 sequences, 5.2% of them seen only once. The sample taken for sequencing was PBMCs. The receptors originated from a woman in her 30s with multiple sclerosis.

This clonotype came up many times. CDR3 region: CASSFIDRGLGNTEAFF. In DNA, the CDR3 is TGCGCCAGCAGCTTTATTGACAGGGGGCTGGGGAACACTGAAGCTTTCTTT. The chain joins TRBV5-1 to TRBJ1-1; 10 nucleotides match TRBD1. The CDR3 extends over 17 amino acids. Trimming removed 2 bases from V and 1 base from J; junction bases left unmatched: 8. The germline CDR1 and CDR2 sequences are SGHRS and YFSETQ.

This clonotype was detected ten times or more. For the CDR3, the DNA is TGTGCCAGCAGTCGGACAGCATACCAACCCCAGCATTTT. Encoded protein: CASSRTAYQPQHF. The rearrangement links TRBV6-6 to TRBJ1-5; a possible D gene is TRBD1 (6 bases). V lost 5 bases and J lost 10, with 15 bases in between. CDR3 length equals 13 residues. The V gene's germline CDR1 is MNHNY and CDR2 SVGAGI (reference sequence).

This clonotype was seen ten or more times. J is TRBJ1-5 and V is TRBV20-1; TRBD1 aligns across 8 bases. This CDR3 contains 15 residues. V gave up 0 bases and J gave up 3 bases; unmatched junction bases: 4. Per the germline V gene, CDR1 is DFQATT and CDR2 is SNEGSKA (reference sequence). The CDR3 DNA follows: TGCAGTGCTAGAGACGGACAGGGTTTCAATCAGCCCCAGCATTTT. It specifies CSARDGQGFNQPQHF.

This clonotype was found many times. The gene calls are TRBV5-1 and TRBJ2-2, with D perhaps TRBD1 (6 bases). V was pared by 4 bases and J by 1 base, with 11 bases between. The germline V gene has CDR1 SGHRS and CDR2 YFSETQ. The CDR3 has 15 amino acids. CDR3 DNA sequence: TGCGCCAGCAGCACCCAGACAGGGAACACCGGGGAGCTGTTTTTT. It specifies CASSTQTGNTGELFF.

A remark on this clonotype: A single base separates this from a much larger clone, so it may be a read error. The rearrangement links TRBV28 to TRBJ2-3, with a tentative D call TRBD1 (5 bases). Trimming took off 5 bases at V and 4 bases at J, with 10 bases between the two ends. The CDR3 loop spans 13 amino acids. CDR1 and CDR2 from the germline V gene are MDHEN and SYDVKM. In DNA form, the CDR3 reads TGTGCCAGCAGTCTCAAGGGGCCAGATACGCAGTATTTT. This codes for CASSLKGPDTQYF.

There are many counts of this clonotype. The rearrangement uses TRBV3-1 and TRBJ2-5; 8 bases line up with TRBD1. This CDR3 has 15 amino acids. Germline assignment: CDR1 LGHDT and CDR2 YNNKEL (reference sequence). Unmatched junction bases numbered 5, after V lost 4 bases and J lost 1 base. The CDR3 loop is CASSPRTGFQETQYF. In nucleotides, the CDR3 is TGTGCCAGCAGCCCTCGGACAGGGTTCCAAGAGACCCAGTACTTC.

Concerning this clonotype: This could be a read error, since a much larger clone is one nucleotide away. The CDR3 region is CASSVAGTNYGYTF. DNA for the CDR3: TGCGCCAGCAGCGTGGCGGGAACTAACTATGGCTACACCTTC. This chain connects TRBV5-1 to TRBJ1-2, with no clear D. The CDR3 consists of 14 residues. Trimming left V 4 bases short and J 0 bases short, with 10 bases between. Looked up from germline, CDR1 is SGHRS and CDR2 is YFSETQ.

V gene TRBV5-1 combines with J gene TRBJ2-7; tentative D call: TRBD2 (6 bases). The CDR3 consists of 15 residues. The V end lost 1 base, the J end lost 1 base, and 12 bases lay between the germline ends. The germline V gene has CDR1 SGHRS and CDR2 YFSETQ. The CDR3: CASSLTGEQSYEQYF. The CDR3 coding sequence is TGCGCCAGCAGCTTGACGGGGGAACAATCCTACGAGCAGTACTTC.

This clonotype occurred a few times. This could be a read error, since a much larger clone is one nucleotide away. The gene calls are TRBV5-1 and TRBJ1-6; D remains ambiguous. This CDR3 contains 14 residues. The V and J ends lost 4 bases and 10 bases respectively, with 15 bases between them. Germline lookup yields CDR1 SGHRS and CDR2 YFSETQ. The CDR3 loop reads CASSPRERGSPLHF. The DNA of the CDR3 is TGCGCCAGCAGCCCCCGGGAACGCGGATCACCCCTCCACTTT.

This chain connects TRBV6-6 to TRBJ1-1; D is unclear. With 4 bases removed from V and 5 bases from J, the gap between germline ends came to 8 bases. The CDR3 extends over 12 amino acids. Germline V gene lookup returns CDR1 MNHNY and CDR2 SVGAGI (reference sequence). The CDR3 spells CASSSTRTEAFF. DNA of the CDR3: TGTGCCAGCAGTTCCACGAGGACTGAAGCTTTCTTT.

This clonotype was observed a handful of times. V gene TRBV20-1 combines with J gene TRBJ2-7; 8 bases align to TRBD2. CDR1 is DFQATT, CDR2 SNEGSKA, per germline (reference sequence). V lost 3 bases, J lost 7 bases, and 2 bases stayed unmatched. The CDR3 length is 11 residues. The DNA for the CDR3 is TGCAGTGCTAGCGGGGGGGAAGAGCAGTACTTC. Its protein product is CSASGGEEQYF.

This clonotype was seen only a few times. The J gene is TRBJ2-7, the V gene TRBV28; 7 bases are shared with TRBD2. This CDR3 contains 13 residues. V lost 5 bases to trimming and J lost 0 bases; unmatched junction nucleotides: 1. CDR1 MDHEN and CDR2 SYDVKM come from the germline V gene. CDR3 DNA sequence: TGTGCCAGCAGTAGCGGGGACTCCTACGAGCAGTACTTC. This codes for CASSSGDSYEQYF.

This clonotype was seen at least ten times. V is TRBV6-1 and J is TRBJ2-5; tentative D call: TRBD1 (5 bases). V was trimmed by 4 bases and J by 2 bases, leaving 8 bases between them. Looked up from germline, CDR1 is MNHNS and CDR2 is SASEGT. This CDR3 comprises 13 residues. CDR3 in DNA: TGTGCCAGCAGTGTCTCAGGGCAAGAGACCCAGTACTTC. The encoded protein is CASSVSGQETQYF.

This clonotype was observed at least ten times. This chain joins TRBV7-2 and TRBJ2-7; TRBD2 aligns across 10 bases. The germline V gene has CDR1 SGHTA and CDR2 FQGNSA. The CDR3 has 14 amino acids. Germline trimming cut 0 bases from V and 4 bases from J; bases unmatched to any gene: 0. The CDR3 nucleotides read TGTGCCAGCAGCTTAGCACTAGCGGGGTACGAGCAGTACTTC. Amino acid sequence: CASSLALAGYEQYF.

This clonotype was seen repeatedly, ten times or more. This chain links TRBV9 with TRBJ2-3; D possibly corresponds to TRBD2 (6 bases). V lost 4 bases and J 0 bases, leaving 12 bases between the germline ends. The germline gives CDR1 SGDLS, CDR2 YYNGEE. CDR3 length equals 15 residues. CDR3: CASSLAGTSTDTQYF. The CDR3 DNA is TGTGCCAGCAGCCTGGCAGGGACTAGCACAGATACGCAGTATTTT. The full variable domain, rest sourced from reference TRBV9 and TRBJ2-3, is DSGVTQTPKHLITATGQRVTLRCSPRSGDLSVYWYQQSLDQGLQFLIQYYNGEERAKGNILERFSAQQFPDLHSELNLSSLELGDSALYFCASSLAGTSTDTQYFGPGTRLTVL.

This clonotype was seen repeatedly, ten times or more. The rearrangement uses TRBV3-1 and TRBJ1-1; D remains ambiguous. Per germline, CDR1 LGHDT and CDR2 YNNKEL (reference sequence). The CDR3 spans 14 residues. Trimming took 1 base from V and 2 from J, leaving 8 bases between them. The CDR3 sequence: CASSQASFNTEAFF. The CDR3 bases are TGTGCCAGCAGCCAAGCAAGCTTCAACACTGAAGCTTTCTTT. Supplemented by reference TRBV3-1 and TRBJ1-1, the full variable domain reads DTAVSQTPKYLVTQMGNDKSIKCEQNLGHDTMYWYKQDSKKFLKIMFSYNNKELIINETVPNRFSPKSPDKAHLNLHINSLELGDSAVYFCASSQASFNTEAFFGQGTRLTVV.

The sample holds many counts of this clonotype. The chain combines TRBV20-1 with TRBJ1-1; possible D gene TRBD1, 5 bases. Germline CDR1 DFQATT, CDR2 SNEGSKA (reference sequence). This CDR3 is built from 12 residues. V was clipped by 6 bases and J by 5 bases, with 13 bases between them. The CDR3 loop is CSATQGGTEAFF. The CDR3 bases are TGCAGTGCAACCCAGGGAGGGACTGAAGCTTTCTTT.

This clonotype was counted a few times. A much larger clone lies a single base off, so this may be a read error. The chain combines TRBV5-6 with TRBJ2-4; possible D gene TRBD1, 5 bases. The CDR3 runs 17 residues. Germline CDR1 reads SGHDT; CDR2 reads YYEEEE. The CDR3 nucleotides are TGTGCCAGCAGCATTGGTACACACACAAGGGGTCAAAAAATTCAGTACTTC. Amino acid sequence: CASSIGTHTRGQKIQYF.

This clonotype has ten or more counts. At one end the junction does not follow the germline gene, possibly because of a read error. This rearrangement joins TRBV6-2 or TRBV6-3 to TRBJ1-5, with a possible D match to TRBD1 (5 bases). This CDR3 region has 12 residues. CDR1 and CDR2 from the germline V gene are MNHEY and SVGEGT. CDR3 nucleotide sequence: TGTGCCTCACGGGACGTCAGCCAGCCCCAGAATTTT. As protein: CASRDVSQPQNF.

This clonotype has a count of ten or more. The chain has TRBV29-1 and TRBJ1-2; 7 nucleotides line up with TRBD1. The V gene's germline CDR1 is SQVTM and CDR2 ANQGSEA. The CDR3 covers 14 residues. Trimming removed 1 base from V and 4 bases from J; junction bases left unmatched: 6. The DNA of the CDR3 is TGCAGCGTTGAAGCAGGGGGATCCCTCTATGGCTACACCTTC. Its translation is CSVEAGGSLYGYTF.

This clonotype occurred many times. The V and J genes are TRBV5-1 and TRBJ1-1; weak D call: TRBD1 (5 bases). Germline V gives CDR1 SGHRS, CDR2 YFSETQ. The CDR3 covers 15 residues. V was cut by 4 bases and J by 3 bases, with 16 bases left in between. In DNA, the CDR3 is TGCGCCAGCAGCGCGCGGGGGTCGTACGACACTGAAGCTTTCTTT. Encoded protein: CASSARGSYDTEAFF.

The V and J genes are TRBV2 and TRBJ1-6; TRBD1 agrees at 10 bases. V was pared by 1 base and J by 7 bases, with 10 bases of the junction left unmatched. This CDR3 has 18 amino acids. Germline-derived CDR1 and CDR2 are SNHLY and FYNNEI. As DNA, the CDR3 is TGTGCCAGCAGTGAAGAAGGCCTAAGACAGGGGGCGAATTCACCCCTCCACTTT. This encodes CASSEEGLRQGANSPLHF.

By sample share, this clonotype is medium-sized. The chain is built from TRBV20-1 and TRBJ2-7; 7 bases fit TRBD2. Germline values: CDR1 DFQATT, CDR2 SNEGSKA (reference sequence). The V segment lost 6 bases and the J segment 1 base; nucleotides outside the gene matches: 6. The CDR3 is 13 residues long. CDR3 sequence reads: CSAGGALSYEQYF. The CDR3 DNA sequence: TGCAGTGCGGGAGGGGCCCTATCCTACGAGCAGTACTTC.

Concerning this clonotype itself: A read error may explain this, as a much larger clone is one base away. The chain joins TRBV5-5 to TRBJ1-1, with 7 positions matching TRBD1. Unmatched junction bases numbered 7, after V lost 5 bases and J lost 3 bases. Germline CDR1 and CDR2: SGHKS and YYEKEE (reference sequence). This CDR3 has 14 amino acids. The CDR3 sequence is CASSPGQTYTEAFF. CDR3 sequence (DNA): TGTGCCAGCAGTCCGGGACAGACGTACACTGAAGCTTTCTTT.

This clonotype was counted at least ten times. This chain uses TRBV10-2 with TRBJ1-5, with D unclear. V was pared by 0 bases and J by 4 bases, with 7 bases between. Per germline, CDR1 WSHSY and CDR2 SAAADI. The CDR3 covers 14 residues. CDR3 DNA sequence: TGCGCCAGCAGTGAGTCGAGGAGGAATCAGCCCCAGCATTTT. Protein sequence: CASSESRRNQPQHF.

In its sample, this clonotype was seen many times. The chain couples TRBV4-1 to TRBJ2-2; D call uncertain. The ends were cut back, 2 bases at V and 5 bases at J, with 9 bases in the middle. In germline, CDR1 is MGHRA, CDR2 YSYEKL. The CDR3 runs to 14 residues. As DNA, the CDR3 is TGCGCCAGCAGCCAATCGGGTCTGACCGGGGAGCTGTTTTTT. Protein product: CASSQSGLTGELFF.

As for this clonotype: Given a much more abundant clone one base away, this may be a read error. The chain recombines TRBV28 with TRBJ2-7, with unresolved D. Trimming removed 5 bases at V and 3 bases at J, with 14 bases between. CDR3 length equals 14 residues. Germline-derived CDR1 and CDR2 are MDHEN and SYDVKM. This CDR3 is CASSVSERNYEQYF. Here the CDR3 DNA reads TGTGCCAGCAGTGTTTCGGAAAGAAACTACGAGCAGTACTTC.

This clonotype was found many times. The V call is TRBV7-9, the J call TRBJ1-4; D possibly corresponds to TRBD1 (5 bases). Germline CDR1 SEHNR, CDR2 FQNEAQ (reference sequence). This CDR3 has 12 residues. V gave up 9 bases and J gave up 5 bases, with 10 bases separating them. The CDR3 sequence: CASRRGNEKLFF. The CDR3 DNA is TGTGCCAGTAGGCGGGGGAATGAAAAACTGTTTTTT.

This clonotype appeared many times. Germline and junction disagree at one end, which may indicate a read error. The rearrangement joins TRBV7-6 to TRBJ1-5, with D uncertain. Germline CDR1 is SGHVS and CDR2 is FNYEAQ. The CDR3 has 13 amino acids. The chain's CDR3 is CASSLAENQPQNF. The CDR3 DNA reads as TGTGCCAGCAGCTTAGCGGAGAATCAGCCCCAGAATTTT.

The rearrangement links TRBV29-1 to TRBJ1-2; a weak D match, TRBD1 (6 bases). Germline V gives CDR1 SQVTM, CDR2 ANQGSEA. This CDR3 is built from 14 residues. V was cut by 2 bases and J by 3 bases, with 13 bases left in between. Here the CDR3 reads CSVESRGGDYGYTF. In DNA, the CDR3 is TGCAGCGTTGAATCGCGCGGGGGCGACTATGGCTACACCTTC.

This clonotype occurred many times. The genes are TRBV9 and TRBJ2-2; 13 nucleotides agree with TRBD2. Germline loops: CDR1 SGDLS, CDR2 YYNGEE. This CDR3 spans 15 amino acids. V shed 4 bases, J shed 6 bases, and the junction held 3 bases outside the gene matches. Here the CDR3 reads CASSLLAGGSGELFF. CDR3 bases: TGTGCCAGCAGCTTACTAGCGGGGGGGTCCGGGGAGCTGTTTTTT.